This T cell receptor (beta chain) was retrieved from a study of shared clonotypes between healthy human individuals. The V gene's germline CDR1 is SNHLY and CDR2 FYNNEI. The ends were cut back, 5 bases at V and 5 bases at J, with 21 bases in the middle. The CDR3 totals 16 residues. Assay: immunoSEQ multiplex PCR; the TCRdb copy retains only in-frame clones and omits some. The sample has over 2 million clones; approximately 95% are singletons. The TCR was taken from a young man in good health. This sequence joins TRBV2 and TRBJ1-1, with a possible D match to TRBD1 (6 bases). Source material: naive CD4+ T cells sorted from blood. Specified subset: CD45RA+ positively selected. CDR3 protein: CASSFGLGTKGTEAFF. As DNA, the CDR3 is TGTGCCAGCAGTTTTGGGTTGGGGACAAAAGGGACTGAAGCTTTCTTT.